This entry describes one T cell receptor (beta chain). V was trimmed by 4 bases and J by 6 bases, leaving 21 bases between them. The germline gives CDR1 LNHDA, CDR2 SQIVND (reference sequence). CDR3 length: 16 residues. Measured with immunoSEQ multiplex PCR; TCRdb has only the in-frame clones, and not every one. The sample includes 110,000 to 150,000 clones, roughly 88% of them seen just once. The data originate from a study of blood T cell repertoires in COVID-19. The source material was peripheral blood. This TCR derives from a man between 65 and 85 years old with acute or convalescent COVID-19. The rearrangement uses TRBV19 and TRBJ1-2; D may be TRBD1 (6 bases). This CDR3 is CASSTTHRVPGDGYTF. The CDR3 DNA follows: TGTGCCAGTAGTACCACCCACAGGGTCCCAGGGGATGGCTACACCTTC.